This record covers a single T cell receptor beta chain. Its antigen is unidentified. V lost 6 bases to trimming and J lost 6 bases; unmatched junction nucleotides: 3. CDR3 length: 15 amino acids. Germline V lookup: CDR1 ENHRY, CDR2 SYGVKD. Both intraepithelial and lamina propria lymphocytes were released by processing graft tissue. Clones were read by immunoSEQ multiplex PCR, and TCRdb kept only the in-frame ones, dropping some. Of fewer than 20,000 clones listed, 75% to 85% are singletons. The source of the sample is a study of graft-versus-host responses after intestinal transplantation. Study background: All recipients got anti-thymocyte globulin induction, then tacrolimus and steroids for roughly three years.

Study findings and constraints: In patients with graft-donor T cell macrochimerism, allograft graft-versus-host to host-versus-graft clonal ratios were high.

Sequenced material: ileum tissue, taken about 14 weeks after intestinal transplant. The origin of this receptor is a human patient who received an intestinal transplant, so some T cells may come from the graft donor. The genes are TRBV10-3 and TRBJ2-1; 15 nucleotides match TRBD2. CDR3 loop: CAIRGTSGRPNEQFF. CDR3 nucleotide sequence: TGTGCCATCAGGGGGACTAGCGGGAGGCCCAATGAGCAGTTCTTC.